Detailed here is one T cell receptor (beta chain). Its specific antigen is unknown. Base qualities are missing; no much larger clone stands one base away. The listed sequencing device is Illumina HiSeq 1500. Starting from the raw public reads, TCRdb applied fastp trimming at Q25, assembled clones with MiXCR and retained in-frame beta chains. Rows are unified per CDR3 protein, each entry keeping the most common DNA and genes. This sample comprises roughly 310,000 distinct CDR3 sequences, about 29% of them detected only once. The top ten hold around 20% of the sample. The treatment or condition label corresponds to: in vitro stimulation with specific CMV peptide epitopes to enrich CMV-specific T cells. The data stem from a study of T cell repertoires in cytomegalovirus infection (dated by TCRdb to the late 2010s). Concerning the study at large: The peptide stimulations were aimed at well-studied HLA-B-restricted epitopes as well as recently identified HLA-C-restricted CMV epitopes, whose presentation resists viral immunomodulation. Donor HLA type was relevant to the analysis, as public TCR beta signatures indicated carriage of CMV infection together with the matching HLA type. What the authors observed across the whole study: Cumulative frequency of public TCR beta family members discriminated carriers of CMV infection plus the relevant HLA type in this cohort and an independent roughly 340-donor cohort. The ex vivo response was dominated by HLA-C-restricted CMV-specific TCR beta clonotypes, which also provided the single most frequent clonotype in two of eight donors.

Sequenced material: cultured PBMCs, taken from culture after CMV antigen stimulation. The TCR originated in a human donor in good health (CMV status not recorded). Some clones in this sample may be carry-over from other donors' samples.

The CDR3 protein: CGVIREAGNTIYF. The sequenced DNA: TGTGGGGTTATCAGGGAGGCTGGAAACACCATATATTTT. Rearrangement joined TRBV28 to TRBJ1-3; a tentative D match to TRBD1 spans 5 bases. The germline V gene yields MDHEN for CDR1 and SYDVKM for CDR2. The CDR3 measures 13 amino acids from cysteine to phenylalanine. The sequence is cut down to CDR3 DNA, 39 bases in frame from base 1. The entire variable domain, with the stretches around the CDR3 drawn from the reference TRBV28 and TRBJ1-3 proteins, is DVKVTQSSRYLVKRTGEKVFLECVQDMDHENMFWYRQDPGLGLRLIYFSYDVKMKEKGDIPEGYSVSREKKERFSLILESASTNQTSMYLCGVIREAGNTIYFGEGSWLTVV.